Shown below are 6 T cell receptor beta chains from a single sample sequenced in a study of blood T cell repertoires in COVID-19. Produced via immunoSEQ multiplex PCR; TCRdb's table is partial and in-frame only. The data contain some 270,000 clones, 80% to 90% of them singletons. The specimen sequenced was PBMCs or T cells enriched from blood (not recorded which). These receptors all stem from a woman between 40 and 50 years old who had been exposed to COVID-19.

This chain joins TRBV9 and TRBJ1-1, with 9 bases matching TRBD1. V was pared by 4 bases and J by 1 base, with 8 bases of the junction left unmatched. Germline CDR1 reads SGDLS; CDR2 reads YYNGEE. This CDR3 has 16 residues. This CDR3 reads CASSPYRGRENTEAFF. DNA for the CDR3: TGTGCCAGCAGCCCTTACAGGGGGCGGGAGAACACTGAAGCTTTCTTT.

The chain's CDR3 is CASSLTLAQPQHF. Written as DNA, the CDR3 is TGTGCCAGCAGTTTAACTTTAGCTCAGCCCCAGCATTTT. J is TRBJ1-5 and V is TRBV27; D gene unclear. The CDR3 is made up of 13 amino acids. V lost 2 bases and J lost 6, with 8 bases in between. In germline, CDR1 is MNHEY, CDR2 SMNVEV (reference sequence).

The chain couples TRBV9 to TRBJ2-3; 8 bases agree with TRBD2. The germline gives CDR1 SGDLS, CDR2 YYNGEE. With V trimmed by 0 bases and J by 6 bases, 3 bases remained unmatched. This CDR3 has 14 residues. The chain's CDR3 is CASSVGAGVDTQYF. In DNA, the CDR3 is TGTGCCAGCAGCGTAGGAGCGGGGGTTGATACGCAGTATTTT. The variable domain in full, completed from reference TRBV9 and TRBJ2-3, reads DSGVTQTPKHLITATGQRVTLRCSPRSGDLSVYWYQQSLDQGLQFLIQYYNGEERAKGNILERFSAQQFPDLHSELNLSSLELGDSALYFCASSVGAGVDTQYFGPGTRLTVL.

This sequence joins TRBV27 and TRBJ1-2, with 9 bases matching TRBD1. V dropped 5 bases and J dropped 4; count of bases not matched to a gene: 5. The length of the CDR3 is 14 residues. Germline V gives CDR1 MNHEY, CDR2 SMNVEV (reference sequence). CDR3 amino acids: CASSPTTGGYGYTF. The CDR3 nucleotides are TGTGCCAGCAGTCCAACGACAGGGGGCTATGGCTACACCTTC.

In this sample, this clone turned up once. V and J are TRBV7-2 and TRBJ2-7; no reliable D call. This CDR3 spans 16 amino acids. Germline CDR1 and CDR2: SGHTA and FQGNSA. The germline V and J ends were trimmed by 3 bases and 0 bases, with 15 bases remaining between them. CDR3 coding DNA: TGTGCCAGCAGCTTGTTCGTCGGTCGTTACTCCTACGAGCAGTACTTC. Translating it yields CASSLFVGRYSYEQYF.

The gene calls are TRBV18 and TRBJ2-7, with a weak D call TRBD1 (5 bases). V lost 6 bases and J 9 bases, leaving 18 bases between the germline ends. This CDR3 spans 13 amino acids. Germline CDR1 reads KGHSH; CDR2 reads LQKENI. CDR3 loop: CASSDQRLQGQYV. The CDR3 DNA reads as TGTGCCAGCTCGGACCAAAGGCTCCAGGGGCAGTACGTC.